This T cell receptor (beta chain) was found in a study of T cells in Graves' hyperthyroidism and ophthalmopathy. Researchers amplified the TCR beta CDR3 regions from RNA transcripts. A first-round RT-PCR of the TCR CDR3 used the HTBI primer set. From the multiplex PCR reads, TCRdb called clonotypes with MiXCR, one entry per CDR3 protein. The sample contains some 460,000 distinct CDR3 sequences, around a sixth of which appear only once. The TCR was taken from a woman aged 18-29 years with Graves' hyperthyroidism. The specimen sequenced was blood.

CDR3 in DNA: TGCAGTGCAAGACTAGCGGGAGGGTACGGGGAGCTGTTTTTT. Translated, it gives CSARLAGGYGELFF. The V and J genes are TRBV20-1 and TRBJ2-2; TRBD2 agrees at 14 bases. The CDR3 runs to 14 residues. Germline-derived CDR1 and CDR2 are DFQATT and SNEGSKA (reference sequence). The V and J ends lost 6 bases and 7 bases, in that order; junction bases with no gene match: 4.